Sequencing of this T cell receptor beta chain was carried out in a study of blood T cell repertoires in COVID-19. This CDR3 region has 15 residues. Deletions cut 5 bases from V and 5 bases from J, with 16 bases between. Germline V gives CDR1 SGHTA, CDR2 FQGNSA. Assay: immunoSEQ multiplex PCR; the TCRdb copy retains only in-frame clones and omits some. The repertoire holds fewer than 350,000 clones, about 85% seen once, with roughly 2.5% in the top ten. V and J are TRBV7-2 and TRBJ2-1; perhaps TRBD1 as D (5 bases). Specimen: PBMCs or T cells enriched from blood (not recorded which). This receptor was identified in a woman between 45 and 65 years old who had recovered from COVID-19. The CDR3: CASSGRTRQNNEQFF. The CDR3 nucleotides are TGTGCCAGCAGCGGACGGACACGACAAAACAATGAGCAGTTCTTC.